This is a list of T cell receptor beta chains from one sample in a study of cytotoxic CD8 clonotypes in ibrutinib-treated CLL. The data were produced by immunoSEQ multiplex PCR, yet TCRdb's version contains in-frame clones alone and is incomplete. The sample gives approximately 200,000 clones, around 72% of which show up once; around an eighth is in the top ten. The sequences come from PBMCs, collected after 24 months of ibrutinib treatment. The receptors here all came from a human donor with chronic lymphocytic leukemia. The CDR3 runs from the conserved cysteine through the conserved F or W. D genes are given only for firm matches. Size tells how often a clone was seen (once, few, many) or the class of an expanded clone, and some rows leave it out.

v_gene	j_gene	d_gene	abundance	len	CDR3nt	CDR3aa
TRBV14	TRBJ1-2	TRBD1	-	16	TGTGCCAGCAGCCAATGGGGCGCGGGACAGGCCTATGGCTACACCTTC	CASSQWGAGQAYGYTF
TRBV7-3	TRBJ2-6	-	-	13	TGTGCCAGCAGCGAATCTGGGGCCAACGTCCTGACTTTC	CASSESGANVLTF
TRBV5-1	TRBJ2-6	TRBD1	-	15	TGCGCCAGCAGCAGGGGACAGTCTGGGGCCAACGTCCTGACTTTC	CASSRGQSGANVLTF
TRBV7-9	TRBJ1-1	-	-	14	TGTGCCAGCAGCCGAGGGTCGCAGAACACTGAAGCTTTCTTT	CASSRGSQNTEAFF
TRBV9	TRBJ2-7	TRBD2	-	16	TGTGCCAGCAGCAAATCAACTAGCGGGAGGATGGGCGAGCAGTACTTC	CASSKSTSGRMGEQYF
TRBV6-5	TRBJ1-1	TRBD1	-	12	TGTGCCAGCAGTCAGACAGGGGCCAAAGCTTTCTTT	CASSQTGAKAFF
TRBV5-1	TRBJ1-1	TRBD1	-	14	TGCGCCAGCAGCCCAGGGGGGCAGGGAAGCGGAGCTTTCTTT	CASSPGGQGSGAFF
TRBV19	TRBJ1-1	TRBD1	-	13	TGTGCCAGTATCTTCGACAGGGGCACTGAAGCTTTCTTT	CASIFDRGTEAFF
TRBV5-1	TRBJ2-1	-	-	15	TGCGCCAGCAGCTTGGCGCCGGGACAACACTATGAGCAGTTCTTC	CASSLAPGQHYEQFF
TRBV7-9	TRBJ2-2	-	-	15	TGTGCCAGCTTCCCCACCCTCTTGAACACCGGGGAGCTGTTTTTT	CASFPTLLNTGELFF
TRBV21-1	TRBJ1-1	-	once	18	TGTGCCAGCAGCAAAGTCTTGAGGGACAGGGAAAAAAACACTGAAGCTTTCTTT	CASSKVLRDREKNTEAFF
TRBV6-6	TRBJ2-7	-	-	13	TGTGCCAGCAGCACTACTAGCTCCTACGAGCAGTACTTC	CASSTTSSYEQYF
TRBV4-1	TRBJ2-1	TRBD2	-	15	TGCGCCAGCAGCCGAGGGACTAGCGGGATCTATGAGCAGTTCTTC	CASSRGTSGIYEQFF
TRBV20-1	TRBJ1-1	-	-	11	TGCAGTGCTAGACGGAACACTGAAGCTTTCTTT	CSARRNTEAFF
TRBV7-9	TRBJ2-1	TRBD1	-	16	TGTGCCAGCAGCTTACAGAGGACAGGGGGCTACAATGAGCAGTTCTTC	CASSLQRTGGYNEQFF
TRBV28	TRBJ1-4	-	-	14	TGTGCCAGCAGGCCAGGGACAACTAATGAAAAACTGTTTTTT	CASRPGTTNEKLFF
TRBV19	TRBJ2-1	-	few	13	TGTGCCAGTAGTCTGGGCAGTTACAATGAGCAGTTCTTC	CASSLGSYNEQFF
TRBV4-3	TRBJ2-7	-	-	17	TGCGCCAGCAGCCAGTTCACCGCCAGGGAATTCTCCTACGAGCAGTACTTC	CASSQFTAREFSYEQYF
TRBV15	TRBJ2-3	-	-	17	TGTGCCACCAGCAGATTCCGGGCAGCCGAAAGCACAGATACGCAGTATTTT	CATSRFRAAESTDTQYF
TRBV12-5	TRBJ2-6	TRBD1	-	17	TGTGCTAGTGGTTTGGGACAGGGGGCGCCTGGGGCCAACGTCCTGACTTTC	CASGLGQGAPGANVLTF
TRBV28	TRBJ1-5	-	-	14	TGTGCCAGCACCCACCAGGATCACAATCAGCCCCAGCATTTT	CASTHQDHNQPQHF
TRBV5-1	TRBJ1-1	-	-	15	TGCGCCAGCAGGAGGCGACTTTCCATGAACACTGAAGCTTTCTTT	CASRRRLSMNTEAFF
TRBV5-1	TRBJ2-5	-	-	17	TGCGCCAGCAGCTTGGTTAGGGAAAGTATGGGGACGGAGACCCAGTACTTC	CASSLVRESMGTETQYF
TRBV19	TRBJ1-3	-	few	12	TGTGCCACCGCGGCCTCTGGAAACACCATATATTTT	CATAASGNTIYF
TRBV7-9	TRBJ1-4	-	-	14	TGTGCCAGCAGCTTACGGCAGGGGAATGAAAAACTGTTTTTT	CASSLRQGNEKLFF
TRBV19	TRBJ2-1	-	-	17	TGTGCCAGTAGTGCAAGAGCTTACTCCTCGTCCTACAATGAGCAGTTCTTC	CASSARAYSSSYNEQFF
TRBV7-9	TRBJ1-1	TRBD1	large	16	TGTGCCAGCAGCATCCATGACAGGGGAGCTAGGACTGAAGCTTTCTTT	CASSIHDRGARTEAFF
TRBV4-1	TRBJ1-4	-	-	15	TGCGCCAGCAGCCAAGTTGACAGGCGTGATGAAAAACTGTTTTTT	CASSQVDRRDEKLFF
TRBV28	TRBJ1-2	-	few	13	TGTGCCAGCAGCCGCCCGCGACCGCCGGGCTACACCTTC	CASSRPRPPGYTF
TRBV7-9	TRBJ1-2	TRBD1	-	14	TGTGCCAGCAGCTTTGGGCCAGGGGGCATTGGCTACACCTTC	CASSFGPGGIGYTF
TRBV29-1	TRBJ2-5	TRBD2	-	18	TGCAGCGTTGAGGGGACAGCACTAGCGGGAGAGGCGGCGGAGACCCAGTACTTC	CSVEGTALAGEAAETQYF
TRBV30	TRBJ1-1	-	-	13	TGTGCCTGGAGATACCGGGCTAACACTGAAGCTTTCTTT	CAWRYRANTEAFF
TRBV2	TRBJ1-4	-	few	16	TGTGCCAGCAGTCAACAGCTTCCAAGCACTAATGAAAAACTGTTTTTT	CASSQQLPSTNEKLFF
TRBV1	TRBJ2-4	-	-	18	TGCACCAGCAGCCAAGACAGACAAATGACTAAAAACATTCGGGCTCAGTACTTC	CTSSQDRQMTKNIRAQYF
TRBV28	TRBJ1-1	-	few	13	TGTGCCAGCAGGGGTTTTGAAGGCACTGAAGCTTTCTTT	CASRGFEGTEAFF
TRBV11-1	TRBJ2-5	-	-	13	TGTGCCAGCAGCACCAGGGTTGTGGAGACCCAGTACTTC	CASSTRVVETQYF
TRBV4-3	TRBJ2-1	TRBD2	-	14	TGCGCCAGCAGCCACCTAGCGGGAGAAAATGAGCAGTTCTTC	CASSHLAGENEQFF